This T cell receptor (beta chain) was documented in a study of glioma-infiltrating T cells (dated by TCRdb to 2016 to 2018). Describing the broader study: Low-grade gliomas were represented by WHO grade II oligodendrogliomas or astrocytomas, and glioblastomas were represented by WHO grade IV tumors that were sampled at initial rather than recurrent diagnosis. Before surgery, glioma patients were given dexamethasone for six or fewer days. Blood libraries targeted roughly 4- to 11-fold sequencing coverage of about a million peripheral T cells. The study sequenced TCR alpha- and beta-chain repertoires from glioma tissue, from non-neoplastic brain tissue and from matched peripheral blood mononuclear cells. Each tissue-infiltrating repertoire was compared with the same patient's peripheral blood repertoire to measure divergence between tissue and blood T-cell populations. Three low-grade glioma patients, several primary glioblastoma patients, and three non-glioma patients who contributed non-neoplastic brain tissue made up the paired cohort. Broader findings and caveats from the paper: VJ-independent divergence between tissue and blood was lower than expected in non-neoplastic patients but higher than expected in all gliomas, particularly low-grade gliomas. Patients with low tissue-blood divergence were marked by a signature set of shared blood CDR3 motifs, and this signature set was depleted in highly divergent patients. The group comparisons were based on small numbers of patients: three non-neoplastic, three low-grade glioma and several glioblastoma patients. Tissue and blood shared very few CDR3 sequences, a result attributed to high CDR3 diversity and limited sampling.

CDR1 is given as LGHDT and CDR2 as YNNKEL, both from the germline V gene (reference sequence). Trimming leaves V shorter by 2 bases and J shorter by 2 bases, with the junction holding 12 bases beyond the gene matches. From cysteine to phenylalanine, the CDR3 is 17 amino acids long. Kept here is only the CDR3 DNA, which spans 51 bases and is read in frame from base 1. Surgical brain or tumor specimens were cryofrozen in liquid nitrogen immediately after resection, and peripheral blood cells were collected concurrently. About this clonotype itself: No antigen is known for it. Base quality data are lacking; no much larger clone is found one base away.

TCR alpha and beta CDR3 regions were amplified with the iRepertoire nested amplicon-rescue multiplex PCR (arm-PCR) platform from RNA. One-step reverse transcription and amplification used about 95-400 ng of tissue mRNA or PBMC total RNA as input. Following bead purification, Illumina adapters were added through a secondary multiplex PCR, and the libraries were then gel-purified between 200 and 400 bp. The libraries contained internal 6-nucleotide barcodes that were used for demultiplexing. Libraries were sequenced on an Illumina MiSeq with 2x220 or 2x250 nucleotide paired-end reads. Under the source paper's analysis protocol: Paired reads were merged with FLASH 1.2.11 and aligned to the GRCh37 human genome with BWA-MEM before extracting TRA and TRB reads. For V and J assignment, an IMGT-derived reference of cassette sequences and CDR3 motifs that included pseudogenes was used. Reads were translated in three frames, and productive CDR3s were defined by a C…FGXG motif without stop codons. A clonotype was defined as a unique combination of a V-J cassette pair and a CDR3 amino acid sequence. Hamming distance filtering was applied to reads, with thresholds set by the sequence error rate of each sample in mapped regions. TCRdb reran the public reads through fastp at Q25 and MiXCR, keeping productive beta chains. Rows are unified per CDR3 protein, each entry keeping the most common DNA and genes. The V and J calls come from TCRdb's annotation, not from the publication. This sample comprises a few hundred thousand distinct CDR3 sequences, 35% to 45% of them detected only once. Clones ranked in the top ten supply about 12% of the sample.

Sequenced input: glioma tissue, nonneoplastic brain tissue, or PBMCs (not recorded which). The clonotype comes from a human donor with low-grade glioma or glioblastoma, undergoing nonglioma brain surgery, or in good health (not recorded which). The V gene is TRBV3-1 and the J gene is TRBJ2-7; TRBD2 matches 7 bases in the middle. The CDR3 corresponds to CASSQSPSSGEAYEQYF. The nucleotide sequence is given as TGTGCCAGCAGCCAAAGCCCTTCTAGCGGTGAGGCCTACGAGCAGTACTTC.